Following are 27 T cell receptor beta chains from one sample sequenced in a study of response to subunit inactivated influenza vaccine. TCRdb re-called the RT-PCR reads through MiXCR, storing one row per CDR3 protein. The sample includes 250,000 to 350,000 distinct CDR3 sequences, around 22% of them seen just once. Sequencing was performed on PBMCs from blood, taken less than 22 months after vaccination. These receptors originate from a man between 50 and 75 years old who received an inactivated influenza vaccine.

DNA for the CDR3: TGTGCCAGCAGCTGGGAACAGGGCAGACAGCCCCAGCATTTT. This gives the protein CASSWEQGRQPQHF. This chain uses TRBV5-5 with TRBJ1-5, with D perhaps matching TRBD1 (6 bases). The CDR3 is 14 residues long. The germline gives CDR1 SGHKS, CDR2 YYEKEE (reference sequence). The germline V and J ends were trimmed by 3 bases and 7 bases, with 14 bases remaining between them.

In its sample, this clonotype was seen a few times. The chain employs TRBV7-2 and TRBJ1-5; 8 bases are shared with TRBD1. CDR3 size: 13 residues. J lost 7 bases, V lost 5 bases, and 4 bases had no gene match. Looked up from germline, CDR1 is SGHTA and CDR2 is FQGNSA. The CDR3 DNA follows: TGTGCCAGCAGCGAAACAGGGGGGCAGCCCCAGCATTTT. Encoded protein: CASSETGGQPQHF.

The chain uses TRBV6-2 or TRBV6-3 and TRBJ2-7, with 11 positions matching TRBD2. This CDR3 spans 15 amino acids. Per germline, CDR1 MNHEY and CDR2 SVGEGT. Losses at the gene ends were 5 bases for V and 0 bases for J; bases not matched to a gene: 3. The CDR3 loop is CASSVLAGASYEQYF. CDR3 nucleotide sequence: TGTGCCAGCAGTGTACTAGCGGGAGCCTCCTACGAGCAGTACTTC.

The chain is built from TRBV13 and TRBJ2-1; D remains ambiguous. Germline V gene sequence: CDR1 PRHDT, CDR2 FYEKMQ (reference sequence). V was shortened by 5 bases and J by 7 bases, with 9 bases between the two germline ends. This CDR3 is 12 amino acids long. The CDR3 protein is CASSPVGNEQFF. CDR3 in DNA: TGTGCCAGCAGCCCCGTTGGGAATGAGCAGTTCTTC.

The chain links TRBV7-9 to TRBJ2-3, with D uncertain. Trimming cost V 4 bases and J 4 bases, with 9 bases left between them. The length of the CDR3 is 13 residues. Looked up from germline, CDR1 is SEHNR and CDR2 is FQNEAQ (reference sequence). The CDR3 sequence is CASSYLMADTQYF. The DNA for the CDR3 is TGTGCCAGCAGCTACCTTATGGCAGATACGCAGTATTTT.

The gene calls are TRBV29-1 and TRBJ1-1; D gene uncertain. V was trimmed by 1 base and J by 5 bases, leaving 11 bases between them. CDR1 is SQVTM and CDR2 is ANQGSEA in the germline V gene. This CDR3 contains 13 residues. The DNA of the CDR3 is TGCAGCGTTGAAGCTACGGAGGGAACTGAAGCTTTCTTT. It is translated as CSVEATEGTEAFF.

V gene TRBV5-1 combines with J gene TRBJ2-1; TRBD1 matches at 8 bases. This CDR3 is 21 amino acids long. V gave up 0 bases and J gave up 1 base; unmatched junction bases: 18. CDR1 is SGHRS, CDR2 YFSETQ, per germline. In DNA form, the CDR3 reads TGCGCCAGCAGCTTGGTGGGACAGGCCCTATCGATGCCATTATCCTACAATGAGCAGTTCTTC. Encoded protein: CASSLVGQALSMPLSYNEQFF.

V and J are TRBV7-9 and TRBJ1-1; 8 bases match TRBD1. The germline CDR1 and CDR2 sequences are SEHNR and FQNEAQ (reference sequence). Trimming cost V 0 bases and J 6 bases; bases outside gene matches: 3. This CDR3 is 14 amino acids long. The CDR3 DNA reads TGTGCCAGCAGCTTAGCTGGACAGGGACCTGAAGCTTTCTTT. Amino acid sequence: CASSLAGQGPEAFF.

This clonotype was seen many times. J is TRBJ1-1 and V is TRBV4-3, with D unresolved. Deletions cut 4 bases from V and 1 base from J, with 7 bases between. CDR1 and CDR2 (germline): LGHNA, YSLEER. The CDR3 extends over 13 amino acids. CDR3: CASSRSGNTEAFF. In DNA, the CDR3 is TGCGCCAGCAGCCGTAGCGGGAACACTGAAGCTTTCTTT.

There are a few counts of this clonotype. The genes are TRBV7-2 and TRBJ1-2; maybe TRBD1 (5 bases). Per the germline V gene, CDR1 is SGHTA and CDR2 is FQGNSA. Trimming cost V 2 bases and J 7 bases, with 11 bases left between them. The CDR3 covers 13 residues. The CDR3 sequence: CASSLLGRVGYTF. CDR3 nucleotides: TGTGCCAGCAGCTTATTGGGGCGGGTTGGCTACACCTTC.

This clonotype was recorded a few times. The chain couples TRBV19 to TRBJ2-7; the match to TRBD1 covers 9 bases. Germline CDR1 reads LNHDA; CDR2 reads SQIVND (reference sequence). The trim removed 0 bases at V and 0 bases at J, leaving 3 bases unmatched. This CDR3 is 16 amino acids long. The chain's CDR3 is CASSIDSTGGSYEQYF. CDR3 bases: TGTGCCAGTAGTATAGATTCGACAGGGGGCTCCTACGAGCAGTACTTC.

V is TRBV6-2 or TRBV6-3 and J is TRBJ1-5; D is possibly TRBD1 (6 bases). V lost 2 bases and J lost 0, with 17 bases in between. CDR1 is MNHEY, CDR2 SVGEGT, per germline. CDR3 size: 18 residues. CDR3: CASSYPRDILYSNQPQHF. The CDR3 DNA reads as TGTGCCAGCAGTTACCCCCGGGACATCCTGTATAGCAATCAGCCCCAGCATTTT.

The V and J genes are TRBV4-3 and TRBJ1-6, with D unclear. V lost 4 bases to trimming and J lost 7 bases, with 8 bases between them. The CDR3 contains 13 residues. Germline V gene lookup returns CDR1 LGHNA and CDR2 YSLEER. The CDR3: CASSPQQNSPLHF. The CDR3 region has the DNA TGCGCCAGCAGCCCCCAACAAAATTCACCCCTCCACTTT.

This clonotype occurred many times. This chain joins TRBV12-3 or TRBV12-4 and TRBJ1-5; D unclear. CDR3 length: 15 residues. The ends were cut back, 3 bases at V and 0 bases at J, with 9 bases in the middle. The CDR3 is CASSFQWGSNQPQHF. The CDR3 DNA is TGTGCCAGCAGTTTTCAGTGGGGTAGCAATCAGCCCCAGCATTTT.

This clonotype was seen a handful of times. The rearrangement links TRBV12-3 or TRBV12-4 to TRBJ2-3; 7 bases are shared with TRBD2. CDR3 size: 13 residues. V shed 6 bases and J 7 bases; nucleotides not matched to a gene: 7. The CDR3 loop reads CASRPSGMNTQYF. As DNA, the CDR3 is TGTGCCAGCAGACCTAGCGGAATGAATACGCAGTATTTT.

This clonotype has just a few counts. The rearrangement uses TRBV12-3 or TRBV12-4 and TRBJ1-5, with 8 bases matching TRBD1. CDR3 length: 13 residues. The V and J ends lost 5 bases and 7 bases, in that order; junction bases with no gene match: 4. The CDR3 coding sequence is TGTGCCAGCAGTGACGGACAGGGACAGCCCCAGCATTTT. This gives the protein CASSDGQGQPQHF.

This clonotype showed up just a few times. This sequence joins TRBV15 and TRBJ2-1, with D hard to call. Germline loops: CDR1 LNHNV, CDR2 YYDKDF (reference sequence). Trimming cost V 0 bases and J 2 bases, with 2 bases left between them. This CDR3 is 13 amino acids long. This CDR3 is CATSREPYNEQFF. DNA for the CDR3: TGTGCCACCAGCAGAGAGCCCTACAATGAGCAGTTCTTC.

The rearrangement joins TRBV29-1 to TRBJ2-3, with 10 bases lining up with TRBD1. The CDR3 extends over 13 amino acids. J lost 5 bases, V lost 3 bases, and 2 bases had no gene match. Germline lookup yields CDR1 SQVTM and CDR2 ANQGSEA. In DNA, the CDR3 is TGCAGCGTTGAGACAGGGGGCCGAGATACGCAGTATTTT. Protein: CSVETGGRDTQYF.

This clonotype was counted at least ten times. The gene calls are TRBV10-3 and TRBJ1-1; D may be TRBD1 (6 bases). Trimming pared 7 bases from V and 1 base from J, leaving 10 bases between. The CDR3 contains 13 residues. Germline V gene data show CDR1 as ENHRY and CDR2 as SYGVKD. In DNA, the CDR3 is TGTGCCATCACTATGACAGGGAACACTGAAGCTTTCTTT. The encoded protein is CAITMTGNTEAFF.

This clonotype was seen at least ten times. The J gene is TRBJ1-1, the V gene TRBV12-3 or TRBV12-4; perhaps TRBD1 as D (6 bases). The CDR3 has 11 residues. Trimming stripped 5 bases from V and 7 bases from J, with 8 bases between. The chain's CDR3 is CASSRGGEAFF. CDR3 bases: TGTGCCAGCAGTCGAGGGGGTGAAGCTTTCTTT.

CDR3 region: CASSSGGTGYSNQPQHF. The CDR3 DNA reads TGTGCCAGCAGCTCAGGGGGGACAGGGTATAGCAATCAGCCCCAGCATTTT. The chain employs TRBV27 and TRBJ1-5; TRBD1 matches at 9 bases. This CDR3 has 17 amino acids. Germline CDR1 MNHEY, CDR2 SMNVEV (reference sequence). V gave up 6 bases and J gave up 0 bases; unmatched junction bases: 9.

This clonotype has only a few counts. This CDR3 reads CASSQDRGDSYGYTF. CDR3 nucleotide sequence: TGCGCCAGCAGCCAAGATCGGGGGGACAGCTATGGCTACACCTTC. This chain connects TRBV4-3 to TRBJ1-2; 7 bases align to TRBD1. V lost 0 bases, J lost 4 bases, and 5 bases stayed unmatched. The germline gives CDR1 LGHNA, CDR2 YSLEER. CDR3 length: 15 residues.

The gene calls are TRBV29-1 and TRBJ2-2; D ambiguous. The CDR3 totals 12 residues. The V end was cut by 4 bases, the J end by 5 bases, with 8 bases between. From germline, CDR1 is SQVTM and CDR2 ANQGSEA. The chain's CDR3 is CSVGIGTGELFF. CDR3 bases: TGCAGCGTTGGGATCGGGACCGGGGAGCTGTTTTTT.

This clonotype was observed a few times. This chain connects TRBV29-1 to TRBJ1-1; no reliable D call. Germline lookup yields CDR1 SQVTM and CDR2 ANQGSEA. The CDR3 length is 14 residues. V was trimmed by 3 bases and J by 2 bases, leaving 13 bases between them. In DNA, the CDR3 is TGCAGCGTTGATAAGGATACTGAAAACACTGAAGCTTTCTTT. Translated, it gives CSVDKDTENTEAFF.

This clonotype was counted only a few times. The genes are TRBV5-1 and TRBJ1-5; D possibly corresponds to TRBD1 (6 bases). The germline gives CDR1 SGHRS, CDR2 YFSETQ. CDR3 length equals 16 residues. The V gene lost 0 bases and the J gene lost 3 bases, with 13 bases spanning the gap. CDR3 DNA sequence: TGCGCCAGCAGCTTGGACCCGGACAGCTACAATCAGCCCCAGCATTTT. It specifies CASSLDPDSYNQPQHF.

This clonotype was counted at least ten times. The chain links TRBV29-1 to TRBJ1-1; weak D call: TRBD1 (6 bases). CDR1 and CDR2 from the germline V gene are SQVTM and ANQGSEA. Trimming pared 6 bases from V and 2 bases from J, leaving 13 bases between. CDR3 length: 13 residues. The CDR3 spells CSVAQGPNTEAFF. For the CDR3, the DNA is TGCAGCGTAGCTCAGGGGCCCAACACTGAAGCTTTCTTT.

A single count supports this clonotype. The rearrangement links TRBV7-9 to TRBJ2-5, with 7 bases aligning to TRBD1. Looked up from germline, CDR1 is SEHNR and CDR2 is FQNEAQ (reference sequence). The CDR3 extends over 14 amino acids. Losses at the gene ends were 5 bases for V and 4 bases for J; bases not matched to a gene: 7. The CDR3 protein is CASSLLTGTETQYF. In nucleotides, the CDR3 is TGTGCCAGCAGCCTGCTGACAGGGACAGAGACCCAGTACTTC.